Following are 18 T cell receptor beta chains from one sample sequenced in a study of CD8 T cell repertoires and HIV-1 epitope variants. The antigens for these receptors are not known. Some clones are missing from TCRdb's copy, which holds only in-frame ones; the method was immunoSEQ multiplex PCR. This sample has some 5,000 clones, with around 67% found just once. The sequenced sample consisted of cultured CD8+ T cells derived from PBMCs. Every receptor here comes from a male donor with HIV.

About this clone: Additional DNA sequences in this sample encode the identical CDR3. The chain employs TRBV9 and TRBJ2-7; 9 positions agree with TRBD2. The CDR3 is 14 amino acids. The V segment lost 5 bases and the J segment 5 bases; nucleotides outside the gene matches: 8. CDR1 is SGDLS, CDR2 YYNGEE, per germline. CDR3 nucleotide sequence: TGTGCCAGCAGTGGGGGCGGGGGGGCGGACGAGCAGTACTTC. It specifies CASSGGGGADEQYF. Combining the CDR3 with reference TRBV9 and TRBJ2-7 gives the whole variable domain DSGVTQTPKHLITATGQRVTLRCSPRSGDLSVYWYQQSLDQGLQFLIQYYNGEERAKGNILERFSAQQFPDLHSELNLSSLELGDSALYFCASSGGGGADEQYFGPGTRLTVT.

The V gene is TRBV9, the J gene TRBJ2-1; TRBD2 aligns across 8 bases. CDR1 and CDR2 (germline): SGDLS, YYNGEE. J lost 9 bases, V lost 0 bases, and 8 bases had no gene match. The CDR3 extends over 15 amino acids. CDR3 sequence: CASSVEGGRRGEQFF. Here the CDR3 DNA reads TGTGCCAGCAGCGTAGAGGGCGGGAGGAGGGGTGAGCAGTTCTTC. Looking up the rest from reference TRBV9 and TRBJ2-1 gives the full variable domain: DSGVTQTPKHLITATGQRVTLRCSPRSGDLSVYWYQQSLDQGLQFLIQYYNGEERAKGNILERFSAQQFPDLHSELNLSSLELGDSALYFCASSVEGGRRGEQFFGPGTRLTVL.

This chain uses TRBV5-4 with TRBJ2-5; D gene unclear. Between the trimmed V and J ends, which lost 5 bases and 2 bases, there was a span of 13 bases. CDR1 and CDR2 (germline): SGHNT, YYREEE (reference sequence). The CDR3 has 14 amino acids. This CDR3 reads CASSLDWDQETQYF. CDR3 DNA sequence: TGTGCCAGCAGTTTAGACTGGGATCAAGAGACCCAGTACTTC.

The chain recombines TRBV28 with TRBJ2-2; possibly TRBD1 or TRBD2 for D (5 bases each). The CDR3 totals 13 residues. Per the germline V gene, CDR1 is MDHEN and CDR2 is SYDVKM. V was cut by 3 bases and J by 7 bases, with 9 bases left in between. The CDR3 sequence: CASSFNGGGELFF. In DNA, the CDR3 is TGTGCCAGCAGTTTTAATGGGGGCGGGGAGCTGTTTTTT.

This clone was recorded once. This rearrangement joins TRBV10-2 to TRBJ1-2; perhaps TRBD1 as D (6 bases). There are 13 residues in the CDR3. Per the germline V gene, CDR1 is WSHSY and CDR2 is SAAADI. V was cut by 4 bases and J by 5 bases, with 11 bases left in between. The CDR3 region is CASSGQALYGYTF. The DNA of the CDR3 is TGCGCCAGCAGTGGACAGGCTCTTTATGGCTACACCTTC.

V is TRBV10-3 and J is TRBJ2-7; no clear D. Germline-derived CDR1 and CDR2 are ENHRY and SYGVKD. V was cut by 6 bases and J by 0 bases, with 6 bases left in between. The CDR3 sequence is 12 residues long. CDR3 in amino acids: CAIRDVSYEQYF. The CDR3 region has the DNA TGTGCCATCAGGGACGTCTCCTACGAGCAGTACTTC.

The CDR3 region is CASSIRTGNQPQHF. The CDR3 DNA reads as TGTGCCAGCAGTATCAGGACAGGCAATCAGCCCCAGCATTTT. The rearrangement links TRBV28 to TRBJ1-5; tentatively, D is TRBD1 (6 bases). This CDR3 spans 14 amino acids. The V end lost 5 bases, the J end lost 2 bases, and 10 bases lay between the germline ends. Germline lookup yields CDR1 MDHEN and CDR2 SYDVKM.

The sample holds a few counts of this clone. V and J are TRBV19 and TRBJ2-1, with TRBD2 matching over 8 bases. Germline V CDR1 and CDR2: LNHDA, SQIVND (reference sequence). The CDR3 totals 16 residues. The J segment lost 1 base and the V segment lost 0 bases, leaving 2 bases of the junction unmatched. CDR3: CASSIEGGRSYNEQFF. The CDR3 DNA is TGTGCCAGTAGTATAGAGGGCGGGAGGTCCTACAATGAGCAGTTCTTC.

V gene TRBV6-5 combines with J gene TRBJ2-7, with TRBD2 matching 8 bases. Germline assignment: CDR1 MNHEY and CDR2 SVGAGI. The J segment lost 1 base and the V segment lost 6 bases, leaving 5 bases of the junction unmatched. This CDR3 spans 14 amino acids. In nucleotides, the CDR3 is TGTGCCAGCAGCCTTAGCGGGATTTCCTACGAGCAGTACTTC. This sequence encodes CASSLSGISYEQYF.

This clone was observed a handful of times. In nucleotides, the CDR3 is TGTGCCAGCAGTGACAAGGGGGAGACCGGGGAGCTGTTTTTT. This encodes CASSDKGETGELFF. V gene TRBV6-1 combines with J gene TRBJ2-2; D possibly corresponds to TRBD1 (6 bases). The CDR3 contains 14 residues. Trimming took 3 bases from V and 5 from J, leaving 10 bases between them. The germline V gene has CDR1 MNHNS and CDR2 SASEGT.

The CDR3, as DNA: TGTGCCAGCAGCTTTGGGACAGGTGAAAGGTTCTTT. Translating it yields CASSFGTGERFF. V is TRBV11-3 and J is TRBJ1-1; 8 nucleotides match TRBD1. There are 12 residues in the CDR3. Germline trimming cut 3 bases from V and 14 bases from J; bases unmatched to any gene: 8. Germline V gene data show CDR1 as SGHNT and CDR2 as YENEEA.

This clone came up a few times. The chain is built from TRBV27 and TRBJ2-1; 7 bases fit TRBD1. Per germline, CDR1 MNHEY and CDR2 SMNVEV (reference sequence). CDR3 size: 16 residues. Trimming cost V 5 bases and J 2 bases; bases outside gene matches: 9. The CDR3 sequence: CASSILGTVPYNEQFF. The DNA of the CDR3 is TGTGCCAGCAGTATTCTCGGGACAGTGCCCTACAATGAGCAGTTCTTC.

J is TRBJ1-5 and V is TRBV7-2; D gene unclear. With 1 base removed from V and 1 base from J, the gap between germline ends came to 5 bases. Per the germline V gene, CDR1 is SGHTA and CDR2 is FQGNSA. The CDR3 length is 14 residues. The CDR3 DNA follows: TGTGCCAGCAGCTTAGAGTTGAGCAATCAGCCCCAGCATTTT. Encoded protein: CASSLELSNQPQHF.

The chain combines TRBV9 with TRBJ2-3, with a tentative D call TRBD2 (5 bases). This CDR3 comprises 15 residues. CDR1 and CDR2 from the germline V gene are SGDLS and YYNGEE. The germline V and J ends were trimmed by 2 bases and 0 bases, with 10 bases remaining between them. The CDR3 nucleotides are TGTGCCAGCAGCGTGGGCGGGCCTAGCACAGATACGCAGTATTTT. The encoded protein is CASSVGGPSTDTQYF.

This clone was seen a single time. This chain uses TRBV10-3 with TRBJ2-1; TRBD2 matches 10 bases. Trimming cost V 0 bases and J 8 bases; bases outside gene matches: 4. The germline gives CDR1 ENHRY, CDR2 SYGVKD. The length of the CDR3 is 15 residues. The CDR3 DNA reads TGTGCCATCAGTGAGTCTGGCGGACTAGCGGATGAGCAGTTCTTC. The encoded protein is CAISESGGLADEQFF.

The chain links TRBV11-2 to TRBJ2-2, with TRBD2 matching over 10 bases. The trim removed 5 bases at V and 6 bases at J, leaving 6 bases unmatched. There are 15 residues in the CDR3. Germline assignment: CDR1 SGHAT and CDR2 FQNNGV. The CDR3 DNA is TGTGCCAGCAGCCCCCTAGCGGGAGTATCCGGGGAGCTGTTTTTT. Its translation is CASSPLAGVSGELFF.

This chain joins TRBV7-8 and TRBJ2-3, with 9 positions matching TRBD2. V was clipped by 7 bases and J by 3 bases; unmatched bases: 14. CDR3 length: 17 residues. In germline, CDR1 is SGHVS, CDR2 FQNEAQ. The CDR3 sequence is CASNVEPGTSRTDTQYF. The CDR3, as DNA: TGTGCCAGCAACGTGGAGCCGGGGACTAGCAGGACAGATACGCAGTATTTT. The full variable domain, its missing parts supplied by reference TRBV7-8 and TRBJ2-3, is GAGVSQSPRYKVAKRGQDVALRCDPISGHVSLFWYQQALGQGPEFLTYFQNEAQLDKSGLPSDRFFAERPEGSVSTLKIQRTQQEDSAVYLCASNVEPGTSRTDTQYFGPGTRLTVL.

The CDR3 nucleotides read TGTGCCAGCAGCGTAGTTCAGGGGGCAGGGACAGATACGCAGTATTTT. Protein product: CASSVVQGAGTDTQYF. V gene TRBV9 combines with J gene TRBJ2-3; 8 bases are shared with TRBD1. The germline gives CDR1 SGDLS, CDR2 YYNGEE. With V trimmed by 0 bases and J by 3 bases, 6 bases remained unmatched. This CDR3 comprises 16 residues.